The 11 T cell receptor beta chains reported below all come from one sample, sequenced in a study of cytomegalovirus exposure and HLA in healthy donors. The PCR had 60 Vbeta and 13 Jbeta primers. Using immunoSEQ multiplex PCR, the repertoire was profiled, and TCRdb retains in-frame clones only, with some absent. The sample has fewer than 200,000 clones; approximately 75% are singletons. The sequencing input was PBMCs. These receptors came from a girl between 10 and 17 years old in good health and CMV-seronegative.

This clone has only a few counts. V is TRBV6-5 and J is TRBJ1-1; no definite D call. V was cut by 5 bases and J by 8 bases, with 15 bases left in between. Germline assignment: CDR1 MNHEY and CDR2 SVGAGI. The CDR3 has 13 amino acids. The chain's CDR3 is CASSPPVEGEAFF. The CDR3, as DNA: TGTGCCAGCAGTCCCCCGGTGGAGGGAGAAGCTTTCTTT.

This clone showed up just a few times. The rearrangement joins TRBV5-1 to TRBJ1-1, with 10 bases aligning to TRBD1. Germline lookup yields CDR1 SGHRS and CDR2 YFSETQ. The V and J ends lost 0 bases and 6 bases, in that order; junction bases with no gene match: 2. This CDR3 has 14 amino acids. The CDR3 DNA reads as TGCGCCAGCAGCTTGGCCGGGACAGGGGCTGAAGCTTTCTTT. Translation gives CASSLAGTGAEAFF.

The gene calls are TRBV7-2 and TRBJ2-1; D is undetermined. The length of the CDR3 is 15 residues. Trimming pared 3 bases from V and 3 bases from J, leaving 12 bases between. Germline V CDR1 and CDR2: SGHTA, FQGNSA. CDR3: CASSFRVLLYNEQFF. Written as DNA, the CDR3 is TGTGCCAGCAGCTTTCGGGTATTACTCTACAATGAGCAGTTCTTC.

V is TRBV2 and J is TRBJ1-6, with D uncertain. Germline CDR1 is SNHLY and CDR2 is FYNNEI. Trimming took 6 bases from V and 7 from J, leaving 7 bases between them. The CDR3 consists of 12 residues. The CDR3 sequence is CASRGANSPLHF. The CDR3 DNA is TGTGCCAGCAGGGGCGCCAATTCACCCCTCCACTTT.

This clone occurred a few times. The chain couples TRBV6-6 to TRBJ2-7; TRBD2 is a possible D gene (5 bases). Germline V gives CDR1 MNHNY, CDR2 SVGAGI (reference sequence). V was shortened by 8 bases and J by 2 bases, with 10 bases between the two germline ends. The CDR3 totals 12 residues. As DNA, the CDR3 is TGTGCCAGCCACCACGGGACCTACGAGCAGTACTTC. It yields the protein CASHHGTYEQYF.

The sample holds one count of this clone. The chain joins TRBV6-1 to TRBJ1-2, with no clear D. CDR3 length: 12 residues. From germline, CDR1 is MNHNS and CDR2 SASEGT. The V and J ends lost 7 bases and 1 base respectively, with 7 bases between them. The CDR3 DNA is TGTGCCAGCAATGACGGTAACTATGGCTACACCTTC. It encodes CASNDGNYGYTF.

This clone was recorded only once. The chain joins TRBV2 to TRBJ1-1; maybe TRBD1 (5 bases). This CDR3 is 14 amino acids long. Trimming removed 6 bases at V and 5 bases at J, with 16 bases between. The V gene's germline CDR1 is SNHLY and CDR2 FYNNEI. CDR3 in amino acids: CASSATGGRTEAFF. CDR3 DNA: TGTGCCAGCAGCGCTACGGGGGGTCGGACTGAAGCTTTCTTT.

This clone appeared once. The gene calls are TRBV7-8 and TRBJ2-5; D is perhaps TRBD2 (5 bases). V was shortened by 3 bases and J by 2 bases, with 19 bases between the two germline ends. The CDR3 is 17 residues long. Per the germline V gene, CDR1 is SGHVS and CDR2 is FQNEAQ. CDR3 bases: TGTGCCAGCAGCTTGAGGGCTCGAGCCAGCCTACAAGAGACCCAGTACTTC. Amino acid sequence: CASSLRARASLQETQYF.

This chain links TRBV27 with TRBJ2-2; 9 nucleotides align to TRBD1. CDR1 is MNHEY and CDR2 is SMNVEV in the germline V gene (reference sequence). This CDR3 region has 16 residues. Unmatched junction bases numbered 11, after V lost 5 bases and J lost 7 bases. The CDR3 DNA reads as TGTGCCAGCAGTCTAAATACAGGGGGCGGGATCGGGGAGCTGTTTTTT. Its translation is CASSLNTGGGIGELFF.

This chain connects TRBV28 to TRBJ1-5; 7 bases line up with TRBD1. The CDR3 has 17 amino acids. The trim removed 3 bases at V and 1 base at J, leaving 9 bases unmatched. Germline V gene lookup returns CDR1 MDHEN and CDR2 SYDVKM. CDR3 nucleotide sequence: TGTGCCAGCAGTTTGCTTGACCTACAGGGGAGCAATCAGCCCCAGCATTTT. Amino acid sequence: CASSLLDLQGSNQPQHF.

V is TRBV5-1 and J is TRBJ2-3; TRBD2 might be the D (5 bases). CDR3 size: 16 residues. The germline V and J ends were trimmed by 4 bases and 1 base, with 16 bases remaining between them. Germline assignment: CDR1 SGHRS and CDR2 YFSETQ. CDR3: CASSSLGGGRTDTQYF. For the CDR3, the DNA is TGCGCCAGCAGCAGCCTCGGAGGTGGGCGCACAGATACGCAGTATTTT.